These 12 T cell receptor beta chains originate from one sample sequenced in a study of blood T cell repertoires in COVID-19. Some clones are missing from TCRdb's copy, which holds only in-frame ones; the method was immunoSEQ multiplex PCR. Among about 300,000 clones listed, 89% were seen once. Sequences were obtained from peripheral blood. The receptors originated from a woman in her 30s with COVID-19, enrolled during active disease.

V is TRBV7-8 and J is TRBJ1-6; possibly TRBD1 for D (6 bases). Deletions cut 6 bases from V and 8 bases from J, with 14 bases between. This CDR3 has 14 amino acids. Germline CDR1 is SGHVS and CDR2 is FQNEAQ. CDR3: CASRPRGIYSPLHF. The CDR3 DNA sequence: TGTGCCAGCAGACCAAGGGGGATTTATTCACCCCTCCACTTT.

This chain's CDR3 is CASSPFRLNRGFTYNEQFF. The CDR3 region has the DNA TGTGCCAGCAGTCCTTTTCGCCTTAATCGCGGGTTTACCTACAATGAGCAGTTCTTC. The chain is built from TRBV28 and TRBJ2-1, with D perhaps TRBD2 (5 bases). Germline-derived CDR1 and CDR2 are MDHEN and SYDVKM. This CDR3 region has 19 residues. The V end was cut by 5 bases, the J end by 2 bases, with 25 bases between.

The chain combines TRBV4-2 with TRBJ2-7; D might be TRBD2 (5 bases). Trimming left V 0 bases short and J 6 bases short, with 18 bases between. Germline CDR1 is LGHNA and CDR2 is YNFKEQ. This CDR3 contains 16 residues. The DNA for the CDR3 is TGTGCCAGCAGCCAAGATCACGGGAATCCGGGTAGCGAGCAGTACTTC. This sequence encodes CASSQDHGNPGSEQYF.

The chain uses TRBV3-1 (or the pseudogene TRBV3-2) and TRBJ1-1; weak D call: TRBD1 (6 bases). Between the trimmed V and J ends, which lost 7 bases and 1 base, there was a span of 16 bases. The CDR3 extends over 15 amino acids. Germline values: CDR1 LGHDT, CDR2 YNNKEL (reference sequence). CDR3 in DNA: TGTGCCAGCACCTCGACCGGGACACGGAACACTGAAGCTTTCTTT. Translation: CASTSTGTRNTEAFF.

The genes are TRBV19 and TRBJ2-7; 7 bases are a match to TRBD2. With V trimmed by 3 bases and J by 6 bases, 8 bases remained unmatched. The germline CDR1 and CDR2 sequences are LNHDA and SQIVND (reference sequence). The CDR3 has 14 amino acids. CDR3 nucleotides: TGTGCCAGTAGTATCACGGGGGGATCGGGCGAGCAGTACTTC. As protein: CASSITGGSGEQYF.

CDR3 DNA: TGCGCCAGCAGCCTTTCTAGCGGGTACAATGAGCAGTTCTTC. Protein: CASSLSSGYNEQFF. This sequence joins TRBV5-1 and TRBJ2-1; 8 nucleotides agree with TRBD2. The length of the CDR3 is 14 residues. The V gene's germline CDR1 is SGHRS and CDR2 YFSETQ. The V gene end was trimmed by 4 bases and the J gene end by 4 bases; junction bases not matched to a gene: 4.

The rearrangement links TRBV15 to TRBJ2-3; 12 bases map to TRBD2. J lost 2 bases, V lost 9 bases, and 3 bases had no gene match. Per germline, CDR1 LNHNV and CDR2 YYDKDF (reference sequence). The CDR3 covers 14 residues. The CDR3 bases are TGTGCCACAAGGACTAGCGGGGACACAGATACGCAGTATTTT. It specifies CATRTSGDTDTQYF.

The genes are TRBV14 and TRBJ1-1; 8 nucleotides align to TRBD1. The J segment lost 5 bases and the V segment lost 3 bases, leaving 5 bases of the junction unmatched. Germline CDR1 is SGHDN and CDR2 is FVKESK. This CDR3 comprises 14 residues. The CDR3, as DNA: TGTGCCAGCAGCCAGAGACAGGGGAGGACTGAAGCTTTCTTT. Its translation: CASSQRQGRTEAFF.

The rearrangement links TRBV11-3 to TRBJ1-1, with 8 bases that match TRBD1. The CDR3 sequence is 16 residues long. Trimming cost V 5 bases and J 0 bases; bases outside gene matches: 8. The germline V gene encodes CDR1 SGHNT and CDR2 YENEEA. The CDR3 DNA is TGTGCCAGCAGCCGTCCCGGGACAGGATTGAACACTGAAGCTTTCTTT. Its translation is CASSRPGTGLNTEAFF.

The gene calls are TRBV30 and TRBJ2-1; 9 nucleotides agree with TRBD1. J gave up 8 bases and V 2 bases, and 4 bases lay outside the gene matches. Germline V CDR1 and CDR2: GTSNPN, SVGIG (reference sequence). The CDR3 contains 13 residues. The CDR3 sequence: CAWSYRGHDEQFF. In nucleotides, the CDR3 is TGTGCCTGGAGTTACAGGGGGCATGATGAGCAGTTCTTC.

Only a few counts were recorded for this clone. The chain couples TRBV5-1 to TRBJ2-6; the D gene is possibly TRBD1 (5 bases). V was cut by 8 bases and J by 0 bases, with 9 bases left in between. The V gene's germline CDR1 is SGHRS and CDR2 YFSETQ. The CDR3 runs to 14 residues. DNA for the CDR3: TGCGCCAGTAATAGGGGCTCTGGGGCCAACGTCCTGACTTTC. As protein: CASNRGSGANVLTF.

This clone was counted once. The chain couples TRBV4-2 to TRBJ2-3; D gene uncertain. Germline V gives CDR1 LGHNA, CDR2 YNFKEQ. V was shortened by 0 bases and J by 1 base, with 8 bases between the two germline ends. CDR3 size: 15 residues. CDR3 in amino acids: CASSQDAQGTDTQYF. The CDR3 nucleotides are TGTGCCAGCAGCCAAGATGCCCAGGGCACAGATACGCAGTATTTT.